The 9 T cell receptor beta chains listed next were all sequenced from one sample in a study of technical replicates of blood from a few donors. Repertoires were generated with immunoSEQ multiplex PCR, while TCRdb's copy carries only in-frame clones and drops some. This repertoire shows 45,000 to 55,000 clones, 95% to 97% found once; its top ten account for 0.39%. Sample: T cells isolated from PBMCs. The origin of the receptors is a human donor in good health.

Here the CDR3 DNA reads TGTGCCAGCAGCGTAGATCTGCGGACCTACGAGCAGTACTTC. Amino acids: CASSVDLRTYEQYF. The chain links TRBV9 to TRBJ2-7, with D hard to call. The V gene lost 0 bases and the J gene lost 2 bases, with 9 bases spanning the gap. The CDR3 covers 14 residues. Germline V gene lookup returns CDR1 SGDLS and CDR2 YYNGEE.

This sequence joins TRBV6-6 and TRBJ2-2; no firm D call. V was pared by 0 bases and J by 1 base, with 9 bases between. Germline-derived CDR1 and CDR2 are MNHNY and SVGAGI (reference sequence). This CDR3 has 16 residues. As DNA, the CDR3 is TGTGCCAGCAGTTACTCCGGTAGTGGGAACACCGGGGAGCTGTTTTTT. As protein: CASSYSGSGNTGELFF.

This chain uses TRBV9 with TRBJ1-4; tentatively, D is TRBD1 (6 bases). This CDR3 spans 15 amino acids. Trimming left V 4 bases short and J 8 bases short, with 18 bases between. Germline V CDR1 and CDR2: SGDLS, YYNGEE. The CDR3 spells CASSPEGGAREKLFF. CDR3 DNA: TGTGCCAGCAGCCCTGAAGGGGGGGCTAGGGAAAAACTGTTTTTT.

This clone was seen a few times. The rearrangement links TRBV10-1 to TRBJ1-3; no clear D. This CDR3 spans 15 amino acids. Trimming removed 3 bases at V and 0 bases at J, with 9 bases between. Germline V gives CDR1 WNHNN, CDR2 SYGVQD (reference sequence). The CDR3: CASSEISSSGNTIYF. The CDR3 bases are TGCGCCAGCAGTGAAATTTCGTCCTCTGGAAACACCATATATTTT.

This chain joins TRBV7-9 and TRBJ2-1; no clear D gene. Per the germline V gene, CDR1 is SEHNR and CDR2 is FQNEAQ (reference sequence). The V gene lost 1 base and the J gene lost 7 bases, with 5 bases spanning the gap. This CDR3 is built from 12 residues. The CDR3 loop is CASSLVLNEQFF. In DNA, the CDR3 is TGTGCCAGCAGCTTAGTACTGAATGAGCAGTTCTTC.

The J gene is TRBJ2-2, the V gene TRBV4-3, with D unresolved. The V end lost 0 bases, the J end lost 4 bases, and 12 bases lay between the germline ends. Germline V gene lookup returns CDR1 LGHNA and CDR2 YSLEER. The CDR3 contains 16 residues. The CDR3, as DNA: TGCGCCAGCAGCCAAGACGTTCGCCTACCCACCGGGGAGCTGTTTTTT. Amino acid sequence: CASSQDVRLPTGELFF.

V gene TRBV4-2 combines with J gene TRBJ1-1; no clear D. The CDR3 covers 12 residues. V was cut by 5 bases and J by 1 base, with 5 bases left in between. Per germline, CDR1 LGHNA and CDR2 YNFKEQ. CDR3 nucleotide sequence: TGTGCCAGCAGCTTACAGAACACTGAAGCTTTCTTT. This sequence encodes CASSLQNTEAFF.

The V and J genes are TRBV6-5 and TRBJ2-7; D gene uncertain. The CDR3 runs 11 residues. Trimming stripped 4 bases from V and 3 bases from J, with 4 bases between. Germline CDR1 and CDR2: MNHEY and SVGAGI. The CDR3 region is CASSSFYEQYF. As DNA, the CDR3 is TGTGCCAGCAGTTCATTCTACGAGCAGTACTTC.

CDR3 DNA: TGTGCCGGAGGGACTAGCGGGAGCTCCTACGAGCAGTACTTC. Translation: CAGGTSGSSYEQYF. The chain is built from TRBV6-1 and TRBJ2-7, with 14 bases matching TRBD2. The CDR3 has 14 residues. V gave up 11 bases and J gave up 0 bases; unmatched junction bases: 3. Germline CDR1 reads MNHNS; CDR2 reads SASEGT.